The 20 T cell receptor beta chains below come from one sample, sequenced in a study of blood T cell repertoires in COVID-19. Sequencing used immunoSEQ multiplex PCR; TCRdb keeps in-frame clones, though not all of them. Among approximately 70,000 clones listed, about 90% were seen once. The specimen was peripheral blood. All receptors derive from a human donor in a cohort sampled during active COVID-19.

V gene TRBV13 combines with J gene TRBJ2-7, with TRBD2 matching over 7 bases. The CDR3 covers 16 residues. Trimming at V came to 1 base and at J to 2 bases, leaving 8 bases not matched to a gene. Germline CDR1 PRHDT, CDR2 FYEKMQ (reference sequence). The CDR3 is CASSLVGLDNPYEQYF. The CDR3 nucleotides read TGTGCCAGCAGCTTAGTAGGACTAGACAACCCCTACGAGCAGTACTTC.

V and J are TRBV19 and TRBJ1-6; 9 nucleotides align to TRBD1. Per the germline V gene, CDR1 is LNHDA and CDR2 is SQIVND (reference sequence). V dropped 3 bases and J dropped 10; count of bases not matched to a gene: 13. The CDR3 consists of 17 residues. This CDR3 reads CASSIGPGQGNFSPLHF. The CDR3 bases are TGTGCCAGTAGTATTGGGCCGGGACAGGGTAATTTCTCACCCCTCCACTTT.

The CDR3 reads CASSETAGLTYEQYF. The CDR3 nucleotides are TGTGCCTCTTCCGAGACGGCAGGGCTAACCTACGAGCAGTACTTC. This chain uses TRBV19 with TRBJ2-7; D is possibly TRBD1 (5 bases). The CDR3 has 15 amino acids. The V end was cut by 11 bases, the J end by 2 bases, with 22 bases between. CDR1 is LNHDA and CDR2 is SQIVND in the germline V gene (reference sequence). The whole variable domain, remainder taken from reference TRBV19 and TRBJ2-7, is DGGITQSPKYLFRKEGQNVTLSCEQNLNHDAMYWYRQDPGQGLRLIYYSQIVNDFQKGDIAEGYSVSREKKESFPLTVTSAQKNPTAFYLCASSETAGLTYEQYFGPGTRLTVT.

The V gene is TRBV4-2, the J gene TRBJ2-7, with D perhaps TRBD1 (5 bases). Trimming left V 1 base short and J 0 bases short, with 7 bases between. Germline CDR1 and CDR2: LGHNA and YNFKEQ. CDR3 length: 14 amino acids. CDR3 sequence: CASSQARGSYEQYF. CDR3 bases: TGTGCCAGCAGCCAAGCTAGGGGCTCCTACGAGCAGTACTTC.

This clone was observed a single time. The V call is TRBV7-9, the J call TRBJ2-7; 8 bases are shared with TRBD2. The germline V gene has CDR1 SEHNR and CDR2 FQNEAQ (reference sequence). Trimming at V came to 4 bases and at J to 4 bases, leaving 18 bases not matched to a gene. The CDR3 sequence is 18 residues long. The CDR3 loop reads CASSSRATTSATYYEQYF. CDR3 nucleotide sequence: TGTGCCAGCAGCTCACGCGCTACGACTAGCGCGACCTATTACGAGCAGTACTTC.

CDR3: CASSPTGGWETQYF. In DNA, the CDR3 is TGTGCCAGCAGCCCAACAGGGGGCTGGGAGACCCAGTACTTC. The chain has TRBV7-9 and TRBJ2-5; the match to TRBD1 covers 9 bases. V shed 5 bases and J 5 bases; nucleotides not matched to a gene: 6. Germline V gene sequence: CDR1 SEHNR, CDR2 FQNEAQ (reference sequence). The CDR3 covers 14 residues.

The sample holds a few counts of this clone. The V call is TRBV5-1, the J call TRBJ1-4, with 9 bases that match TRBD1. The CDR3 spans 14 residues. Trimming removed 4 bases from V and 7 bases from J; junction bases left unmatched: 5. Germline values: CDR1 SGHRS, CDR2 YFSETQ. CDR3 bases: TGCGCCAGCAGCGACGGACAGGGGCTTGAAAAACTGTTTTTT. It specifies CASSDGQGLEKLFF.

This sequence joins TRBV6-5 and TRBJ2-7; D is possibly TRBD1 (5 bases). Germline V lookup: CDR1 MNHEY, CDR2 SVGAGI. CDR3 length: 14 residues. V gave up 6 bases and J gave up 3 bases, with 15 bases separating them. CDR3 in amino acids: CASSPAAGIYEQYF. The CDR3 DNA is TGTGCCAGCAGCCCCGCGGCAGGGATCTACGAGCAGTACTTC.

This clone was seen only once. The gene calls are TRBV27 and TRBJ2-7; TRBD2 matches 9 bases. V was clipped by 2 bases and J by 3 bases; unmatched bases: 8. In germline, CDR1 is MNHEY, CDR2 SMNVEV (reference sequence). The CDR3 spans 16 residues. CDR3 coding DNA: TGTGCCAGCAGTTTACAAGGCGGGGGGGCCGACTACGAGCAGTACTTC. Translation: CASSLQGGGADYEQYF.

This chain joins TRBV12-5 and TRBJ1-2; the match to TRBD1 covers 8 bases. The CDR3 length is 16 residues. From germline, CDR1 is LGHNT and CDR2 FRNRAP. Trimming at V came to 5 bases and at J to 4 bases, leaving 12 bases not matched to a gene. The CDR3 protein is CASGPGQEERGYGYTF. CDR3 nucleotide sequence: TGTGCTAGTGGTCCGGGACAGGAGGAACGGGGCTATGGCTACACCTTC.

The chain uses TRBV5-6 and TRBJ1-3; D gene uncertain. The V end lost 0 bases, the J end lost 0 bases, and 7 bases lay between the germline ends. Germline V gives CDR1 SGHDT, CDR2 YYEEEE. The CDR3 loop spans 15 amino acids. In DNA form, the CDR3 reads TGTGCCAGCAGCTTGGGTCCCTCCTCTGGAAACACCATATATTTT. Protein: CASSLGPSSGNTIYF.

The CDR3 spells CATSPHWAGDTGELFF. CDR3 DNA sequence: TGTGCCACCAGCCCCCACTGGGCGGGGGACACCGGGGAGCTGTTTTTT. This chain uses TRBV15 with TRBJ2-2; 7 positions match TRBD2. V lost 5 bases to trimming and J lost 3 bases; unmatched junction nucleotides: 9. This CDR3 spans 16 amino acids. CDR1 and CDR2 from the germline V gene are LNHNV and YYDKDF (reference sequence).

This chain connects TRBV14 to TRBJ2-7, with D perhaps TRBD1 (6 bases). CDR1 is SGHDN, CDR2 FVKESK, per germline. The CDR3 runs to 14 residues. V lost 4 bases and J 3 bases, leaving 13 bases between the germline ends. In DNA form, the CDR3 reads TGTGCCAGCAGCCGGACAGAGGGTTTCTACGAGCAGTACTTC. It is translated as CASSRTEGFYEQYF.

V and J are TRBV7-9 and TRBJ2-5; maybe TRBD1 (5 bases). The germline CDR1 and CDR2 sequences are SEHNR and FQNEAQ (reference sequence). The CDR3 spans 15 residues. Trimming removed 2 bases from V and 2 bases from J, with 12 bases in between. CDR3 coding DNA: TGTGCCAGCAGCTTAAGCGACAGTTGGCAAGAGACCCAGTACTTC. Its protein is CASSLSDSWQETQYF.

This sequence joins TRBV30 and TRBJ1-5; possibly TRBD1 for D (6 bases). This CDR3 has 15 residues. The V end was cut by 2 bases, the J end by 1 base, with 12 bases between. Germline V gene lookup returns CDR1 GTSNPN and CDR2 SVGIG (reference sequence). The CDR3 loop reads CAWSMGAHSNQPQHF. CDR3 bases: TGTGCCTGGAGTATGGGGGCGCACAGCAATCAGCCCCAGCATTTT.

The CDR3: CASRQRVLETQYF. CDR3 nucleotide sequence: TGTGCCAGCCGTCAGCGGGTCCTAGAGACCCAGTACTTC. The chain recombines TRBV28 with TRBJ2-5, with a tentative D call TRBD2 (6 bases). The V and J ends lost 8 bases and 4 bases respectively, with 14 bases between them. The CDR3 totals 13 residues. Germline loops: CDR1 MDHEN, CDR2 SYDVKM.

The J gene is TRBJ1-1, the V gene TRBV11-2; the D gene is possibly TRBD1 (5 bases). This CDR3 is built from 17 residues. Per the germline V gene, CDR1 is SGHAT and CDR2 is FQNNGV. The ends were cut back, 2 bases at V and 1 base at J, with 17 bases in the middle. The DNA for the CDR3 is TGTGCCAGCAGCTTAATCAGTATAGGGCAGGGGAACACTGAAGCTTTCTTT. Its translation is CASSLISIGQGNTEAFF.

The rearrangement joins TRBV12-3 or TRBV12-4 to TRBJ1-2; no clear D. V lost 2 bases, J lost 1 base, and 5 bases lay in between. This CDR3 is 13 amino acids long. DNA for the CDR3: TGTGCCAGCAGTTTAACAGTTAACTATGGCTACACCTTC. This codes for CASSLTVNYGYTF.

V and J are TRBV5-1 and TRBJ2-7; perhaps TRBD1 as D (6 bases). The CDR3 runs 14 residues. Trimming removed 3 bases at V and 2 bases at J, with 12 bases between. Germline V CDR1 and CDR2: SGHRS, YFSETQ. The CDR3, as DNA: TGCGCCAGCAGCTCCCAGGGACACCCCTACGAGCAGTACTTC. It codes for CASSSQGHPYEQYF.

The chain couples TRBV4-1 to TRBJ1-2, with D possibly TRBD1 on 5 matching bases. This CDR3 contains 12 residues. Germline CDR1 MGHRA, CDR2 YSYEKL. V was cut by 1 base and J by 7 bases, with 7 bases left in between. The CDR3 here is CASSQVGGGYTF. The CDR3 DNA reads as TGCGCCAGCAGCCAAGTGGGGGGTGGCTACACCTTC.